What follows are 20 T cell receptor beta chains derived from one specimen sequenced in a study of immune evolution from preneoplasia to lung adenocarcinoma. Data came from immunoSEQ multiplex PCR; TCRdb stores just in-frame clones and leaves some out. The table includes more than 3,500 clones, 88% detected once. Sequencing used FFPE lung adenocarcinoma in situ tissue. The receptor source for this set is a person aged 60 to 85 with lung adenocarcinoma.

V and J are TRBV5-6 and TRBJ1-1; no firm D call. There are 11 residues in the CDR3. V lost 2 bases and J 5 bases, leaving 4 bases between the germline ends. Germline V CDR1 and CDR2: SGHDT, YYEEEE. The CDR3 DNA reads as TGTGCCAGCAGCTTTCAGACTGAAGCTTTCTTT. Its protein is CASSFQTEAFF.

The rearrangement uses TRBV11-2 and TRBJ2-7; D is unresolved. V lost 1 base and J lost 3, with 16 bases in between. Germline lookup yields CDR1 SGHAT and CDR2 FQNNGV. The length of the CDR3 is 16 residues. CDR3 bases: TGTGCCAGCAGCTTAGCTGGCTCTCCCACGTTCTACGAGCAGTACTTC. Encoded protein: CASSLAGSPTFYEQYF.

The CDR3 is CASSLGGTSGGKDNEQFF. Written as DNA, the CDR3 is TGTGCCAGCAGCTTAGGGGGGACTAGCGGGGGTAAGGACAATGAGCAGTTCTTC. The chain couples TRBV11-3 to TRBJ2-1; 14 nucleotides align to TRBD2. The junction had 7 bases not matched to a gene; V was cut back by 1 base and J by 5 bases. Germline CDR1 is SGHNT and CDR2 is YENEEA. There are 18 residues in the CDR3.

This sequence joins TRBV29-1 and TRBJ2-1; D unresolved. This CDR3 region has 15 residues. Germline V lookup: CDR1 SQVTM, CDR2 ANQGSEA. The V and J ends lost 6 bases and 0 bases respectively, with 15 bases between them. Written as DNA, the CDR3 is TGCAGCGTCCTGACTGGCCCTAGCTCCTACAATGAGCAGTTCTTC. Protein sequence: CSVLTGPSSYNEQFF.

The V gene is TRBV11-2, the J gene TRBJ2-3; weak D call: TRBD1 (5 bases). The CDR3 is 16 amino acids. Trimming pared 1 base from V and 3 bases from J, leaving 14 bases between. CDR1 is SGHAT and CDR2 is FQNNGV in the germline V gene. The DNA of the CDR3 is TGTGCCAGCAGCTTAGTACGTCTATCAGGGACAGATACGCAGTATTTT. Encoded protein: CASSLVRLSGTDTQYF. The variable domain in full, completed from reference TRBV11-2 and TRBJ2-3, reads EAGVAQSPRYKIIEKRQSVAFWCNPISGHATLYWYQQILGQGPKLLIQFQNNGVVDDSQLPKDRFSAERLKGVDSTLKIQPAKLEDSAVYLCASSLVRLSGTDTQYFGPGTRLTVL.

The count of this clone is one. The chain carries TRBV9 and TRBJ1-1, with TRBD1 identical over 7 bases. V dropped 7 bases and J dropped 1; count of bases not matched to a gene: 4. Germline CDR1 reads SGDLS; CDR2 reads YYNGEE. The CDR3 has 13 residues. Here the CDR3 DNA reads TGTGCCAGCCAGGGACAGCCGAACACTGAAGCTTTCTTT. Protein sequence: CASQGQPNTEAFF.

The sample holds one count of this clone. The chain employs TRBV28 and TRBJ1-2; 7 bases are shared with TRBD1. The CDR3 runs to 14 residues. Trimming at V came to 8 bases and at J to 8 bases, leaving 14 bases not matched to a gene. Germline CDR1 and CDR2: MDHEN and SYDVKM. This CDR3 reads CASLPRGRLGGYTF. For the CDR3, the DNA is TGTGCCAGCTTGCCTAGGGGGCGCCTAGGGGGCTACACCTTC.

This chain connects TRBV28 to TRBJ1-1, with D perhaps matching TRBD1 (6 bases). The germline V and J ends were trimmed by 5 bases and 6 bases, with 13 bases remaining between them. The CDR3 length is 13 residues. CDR1 is MDHEN, CDR2 SYDVKM, per germline. The CDR3 DNA reads TGTGCCAGCAGTCCCAACACAGGGCCTGAAGCTTTCTTT. Its translation is CASSPNTGPEAFF. Together with reference TRBV28 and TRBJ1-1, the CDR3 gives the full variable domain: DVKVTQSSRYLVKRTGEKVFLECVQDMDHENMFWYRQDPGLGLRLIYFSYDVKMKEKGDIPEGYSVSREKKERFSLILESASTNQTSMYLCASSPNTGPEAFFGQGTRLTVV.

The chain couples TRBV7-9 to TRBJ1-2; D not resolved. Trimming removed 3 bases from V and 0 bases from J, with 8 bases in between. Germline assignment: CDR1 SEHNR and CDR2 FQNEAQ (reference sequence). This CDR3 has 14 residues. Here the CDR3 DNA reads TGTGCCAGCAGCTTCAGCGGGACTAACTATGGCTACACCTTC. Encoded protein: CASSFSGTNYGYTF.

This rearrangement joins TRBV7-9 to TRBJ1-4; D is unclear. The CDR3 extends over 15 amino acids. With 1 base removed from V and 7 bases from J, the gap between germline ends came to 13 bases. Germline values: CDR1 SEHNR, CDR2 FQNEAQ (reference sequence). CDR3 in DNA: TGTGCCAGCAGCTTAGGCCCCGGCCCGGCTGAAAAACTGTTTTTT. Amino acids: CASSLGPGPAEKLFF.

The chain is built from TRBV4-2 and TRBJ2-7; 9 nucleotides line up with TRBD1. CDR3 size: 17 residues. The V gene's germline CDR1 is LGHNA and CDR2 YNFKEQ. V trimming: 0 bases; J trimming: 2 bases; junction bases outside the gene matches: 8. CDR3 sequence: CASSQELQGARAYEQYF. The CDR3 DNA is TGTGCCAGCAGCCAAGAGTTACAGGGGGCGAGAGCCTACGAGCAGTACTTC.

The chain uses TRBV7-9 and TRBJ2-1; no clear D. Trimming pared 5 bases from V and 5 bases from J, leaving 7 bases between. CDR3 length equals 12 residues. The germline V gene encodes CDR1 SEHNR and CDR2 FQNEAQ (reference sequence). The CDR3 DNA sequence: TGTGCCAGCAGCCCACGAGACAATGAGCAGTTCTTC. It yields the protein CASSPRDNEQFF.

The chain combines TRBV7-6 with TRBJ1-1; the match to TRBD1 covers 9 bases. This CDR3 region has 15 residues. With V trimmed by 5 bases and J by 1 base, 5 bases remained unmatched. Germline V gene data show CDR1 as SGHVS and CDR2 as FNYEAQ. The CDR3 DNA reads as TGTGCCAGCAGCCAAGGACAGGGGACGAACACTGAAGCTTTCTTT. The encoded protein is CASSQGQGTNTEAFF. Drawing the rest from reference TRBV7-6 and TRBJ1-1, the complete variable domain is GAGVSQSPRYKVTKRGQDVALRCDPISGHVSLYWYRQALGQGPEFLTYFNYEAQQDKSGLPNDRFSAERPEGSISTLTIQRTEQRDSAMYRCASSQGQGTNTEAFFGQGTRLTVV.

V gene TRBV9 combines with J gene TRBJ2-1; 8 bases are shared with TRBD1. Germline-derived CDR1 and CDR2 are SGDLS and YYNGEE. The ends lost 3 bases at V and 12 bases at J; junction bases unmatched: 8. This CDR3 contains 13 residues. CDR3 sequence: CASSAPTGEGQFF. DNA of the CDR3: TGTGCCAGCAGCGCCCCGACAGGGGAAGGGCAGTTCTTC. The full variable domain, its missing parts supplied by reference TRBV9 and TRBJ2-1, is DSGVTQTPKHLITATGQRVTLRCSPRSGDLSVYWYQQSLDQGLQFLIQYYNGEERAKGNILERFSAQQFPDLHSELNLSSLELGDSALYFCASSAPTGEGQFFGPGTRLTVL.

The chain links TRBV7-3 to TRBJ2-3; 8 bases agree with TRBD1. The junction had 5 bases not matched to a gene; V was cut back by 5 bases and J by 4 bases. Germline CDR1 and CDR2: SGHTA and FQGTGA. CDR3 size: 14 residues. Here the CDR3 reads CASSPRTGPDTQYF. The CDR3, as DNA: TGTGCCAGCAGCCCACGGACAGGGCCAGATACGCAGTATTTT.

This clone was recorded a few times. This rearrangement joins TRBV14 to TRBJ2-5; 7 bases map to TRBD1. CDR3 length: 16 residues. The V gene end was trimmed by 2 bases and the J gene end by 2 bases; junction bases not matched to a gene: 8. Germline V CDR1 and CDR2: SGHDN, FVKESK. The chain's CDR3 is CASSQLRGSRQETQYF. The CDR3 DNA reads TGTGCCAGCAGCCAACTCAGGGGGTCGAGGCAAGAGACCCAGTACTTC.

This sequence joins TRBV9 and TRBJ1-3, with D perhaps TRBD1 (6 bases). The CDR3 is 17 residues long. With 4 bases removed from V and 3 bases from J, the gap between germline ends came to 20 bases. Germline V gene sequence: CDR1 SGDLS, CDR2 YYNGEE. The CDR3 coding sequence is TGTGCCAGCAGCTCCAGAAGGGGGGGGCTTTTTGGAAACACCATATATTTT. Its protein is CASSSRRGGLFGNTIYF.

The DNA of the CDR3 is TGCAGCGTTGAGCTTGGTAGCGGGGGTGTAGCCGGGGAGCTGTTTTTT. The encoded protein is CSVELGSGGVAGELFF. The chain employs TRBV29-1 and TRBJ2-2, with 9 positions matching TRBD2. This CDR3 has 16 residues. V lost 3 bases to trimming and J lost 6 bases; unmatched junction nucleotides: 11. CDR1 and CDR2 (germline): SQVTM, ANQGSEA.

In the case of this clone: Compared with germline, one end of the junction differs, possibly owing to a read error. The sample contains more than one DNA sequence encoding this CDR3. V is TRBV11-3 and J is TRBJ2-7, with a weak D call TRBD1 (6 bases). The length of the CDR3 is 12 residues. Germline-derived CDR1 and CDR2 are SGHNT and YENEEA. CDR3 region: CASSLQGSEQYF. The CDR3 DNA sequence: TGTGCTAGCAGCCTCCAGGGGAGCGAGCAGTACTTC.

This chain joins TRBV4-1 and TRBJ1-2; D remains unclear. CDR1 and CDR2 from the germline V gene are MGHRA and YSYEKL. The V end was cut by 1 base, the J end by 5 bases, with 5 bases between. The length of the CDR3 is 12 residues. The CDR3, as DNA: TGCGCCAGCAGCCAAGGGGCATATGGCTACACCTTC. It specifies CASSQGAYGYTF.